The source of this T cell receptor (beta chain) is a study of T-cell memory formation after mild COVID-19. The length of the CDR3 is 13 residues. From germline, CDR1 is SGHNT and CDR2 YENEEA. Trimming shortened V by 2 bases and J by 6 bases, and 10 bases separated the two germline ends. TCRdb re-called the 5' RACE reads with MiXCR, one entry per CDR3 protein. Here the sample spans about 470,000 distinct CDR3 sequences, 25% being singletons. The receptor was derived from an adult woman who had mild COVID-19 (a few samples of this study predate the infection). Cell type and time point are not known. The chain recombines TRBV11-3 with TRBJ2-5, with a weak D call TRBD1 (5 bases). The specimen was PBMCs or a T cell subset sorted from them (not recorded which). The CDR3 DNA reads as TGTGCCAGCAGCTTACAGGGTGGGAAGACCCAGTACTTC. This encodes CASSLQGGKTQYF.